This T cell receptor (beta chain) was recovered during a study of blood T cells in healthy people across ages (dated by TCRdb to the mid-2010s). Regarding the research as a whole: Template switching captured roughly one uniquely barcoded TCR beta cDNA molecule per two T cells in model experiments. Using deep sequencing normalized with unique cDNA molecular identifiers, the study measured how TCR beta repertoire diversity changes with age. The donors were split into four age groups: young (average about 16 years), middle-aged (around 37), aged (approximately 59) and long-lived (under 90). To avoid experimental bias, donors of different ages were spread randomly across the sequencing lanes. Two additional independent replicas of 1 million unique cDNA reads from the same blood draw were analyzed for two donors (one aged 18 to 29 and one aged 80 or older).

Summary of the overall study and its limitations: Since profiling was done on bulk unsorted PBMCs, naive and antigen-experienced compartments could not be conclusively compared. Estimates of total diversity based on one million sequenced T cells were considered lower bounds and underestimates. The long-lived group showed more naive CD4+ T cells, fewer expanded clones and increased TCR diversity than the aged group, suggesting age selection. As age increased, observed TCR beta diversity per million T cells dropped in a roughly linear way, and a significant reduction was already evident by age about 40. Observed TCR beta diversity correlated strongly with the percentage of naive T cells measured by flow cytometry. The CMV infection status of donors was not known, potentially confounding age-related changes in expanded clonotypes.

This clonotype has at least ten counts. Its antigen target is currently unknown. No quality values exist for individual bases; no much larger clone is one base distant. The donors were under 40 Caucasian individuals from Russia, aged roughly 6 to 100 years, who were systemically healthy. Each donor gave ten milliliters of peripheral blood, collected into EDTA-treated Vacutainer tubes. Ficoll-Paque density-gradient centrifugation was used to isolate PBMCs, with at least 6.5 million per sample. Total RNA, at least 6 micrograms per sample, was extracted from PBMCs with Trizol reagent. Naive CD45RAhigh/CD27high T cell percentages were measured by flow cytometry on a PBMC aliquot from every donor. From its cysteine to its phenylalanine, the CDR3 spans 14 amino acids. Only the CDR3 region is kept as DNA, spanning 42 bases read in frame from base 1. The V end gives up 7 bases and the J end 8 bases, leaving 9 bases in the junction not matched to a gene.

The receptor library was made with 5' RACE. Sequencing instrument: Illumina HiSeq 2500. A second PCR of about 6 to 11 cycles was performed with a sample-barcoded 5' primer and a J-beta primer mix. Each TCR beta cDNA molecule received a unique molecular identifier from a template-switch 5' adaptor carrying 12 random nucleotides. Each sample yielded at least 2.5 million CDR3-containing paired-end reads. First-strand cDNA synthesis was performed from all RNA using the Mint cDNA synthesis kit, with priming by a TRBC-specific oligonucleotide. All cDNA was treated with uracil-DNA glycosylase and then went through a first 18-cycle PCR with the universal primers M1SS and BC2_uni_R. As for how the authors treated the data: For normalization, 1 million high-quality reads, each with a distinct molecular identifier, were randomly selected from each sample. Reads sharing molecular identifiers were discarded rather than binned into consensus sequences. MiTCR, set to a Q25 quality threshold and the strictest error-elimination algorithm, was used for CDR3 identification, clonotype clustering and error correction. A nonparametric unseen species model with Euler transformation was used to estimate lower-bound total TCR beta diversity. Using fastp at Q25 and MiXCR, TCRdb reprocessed the public reads and kept productive beta chains. Rows with a matching CDR3 protein are joined into one entry that keeps the most common DNA and genes. None of the V and J calls come from the authors' own analysis; TCRdb made them. For this sample there are approximately 810,000 distinct CDR3 sequences; about 28% appear just once. Around 16% of the sample is in the top ten clones.

Input material: blood. The origin of this receptor is a woman aged 80 or older in good health. The V and J segments used are TRBV12-3 or TRBV12-4 and TRBJ2-4; TRBD1 matches 9 bases in the middle. CDR3 protein: CASTSGTGSYIQYF. The DNA reads TGTGCCAGCACCTCCGGGACAGGGTCTTACATTCAGTACTTC.